The 6 T cell receptor beta chains listed next were all sequenced from one sample in a study of cytomegalovirus exposure and HLA in healthy donors (dated 2017 in TCRdb). Library prep was done by the immunoSEQ multiplex PCR assay. For the multiplex PCR, a mixture combining 60 forward primers for TCR Vbeta segments and 13 reverse primers for TCR Jbeta segments was used. The clones in this table, taken by TCRdb from immuneACCESS, are in-frame only. Not every clone is retained; where verified, under half of the shortfall comes from an unresolved V gene, and the cause of the rest is unknown. Here the sample has roughly 150,000 clones; around 80% occur a single time. The ten largest clones take up more than 1.4% of the sample. The sample taken for sequencing was PBMCs. The receptor set was obtained from a male donor in good health and CMV-seronegative.

V and J are TRBV5-1 and TRBJ1-3; 9 bases map to TRBD1. CDR1 is SGHRS, CDR2 YFSETQ, per germline. V lost 4 bases, J lost 2 bases, and 4 bases stayed unmatched. The CDR3 is 15 residues long. The CDR3 nucleotides read TGCGCCAGCAGCCCTGGGACAGGGACTGGAAACACCATATATTTT. Translating it yields CASSPGTGTGNTIYF.

This chain joins TRBV9 and TRBJ1-3, with D unclear. This CDR3 region has 13 residues. Germline V gives CDR1 SGDLS, CDR2 YYNGEE. V was trimmed by 0 bases and J by 5 bases, leaving 6 bases between them. DNA of the CDR3: TGTGCCAGCAGCGTAGCCTCCCGAAACACCATATATTTT. The encoded protein is CASSVASRNTIYF.

This clone was detected a few times. The chain couples TRBV28 to TRBJ1-1, with 9 bases lining up with TRBD1. Germline V gene data show CDR1 as MDHEN and CDR2 as SYDVKM. This CDR3 region has 14 residues. Trimming took 2 bases from V and 2 from J; bases not matched to a gene: 0. This CDR3 is CASSLTGGNTEAFF. DNA of the CDR3: TGTGCCAGCAGTTTAACAGGGGGCAACACTGAAGCTTTCTTT.

The chain recombines TRBV19 with TRBJ2-1, with 9 bases aligning to TRBD2. In germline, CDR1 is LNHDA, CDR2 SQIVND (reference sequence). The J segment lost 5 bases and the V segment lost 7 bases, leaving 9 bases of the junction unmatched. CDR3 length equals 15 residues. The CDR3, as DNA: TGTGCCAGTACCCCGGGGCGGGGGGGGAACAATGAGCAGTTCTTC. Amino acids: CASTPGRGGNNEQFF. Full variable domain (missing parts from reference TRBV19 and TRBJ2-1): DGGITQSPKYLFRKEGQNVTLSCEQNLNHDAMYWYRQDPGQGLRLIYYSQIVNDFQKGDIAEGYSVSREKKESFPLTVTSAQKNPTAFYLCASTPGRGGNNEQFFGPGTRLTVL.

This chain connects TRBV2 to TRBJ2-7; tentative D call: TRBD1 (5 bases). V lost 6 bases to trimming and J lost 4 bases, with 19 bases between them. The CDR3 is 15 residues long. The germline gives CDR1 SNHLY, CDR2 FYNNEI. The CDR3 sequence: CASRLQGQGTYEQYF. The CDR3 nucleotides are TGTGCCAGCAGACTCCAGGGTCAAGGTACATACGAGCAGTACTTC.

The chain is built from TRBV28 and TRBJ2-7, with D possibly being TRBD1 (5 bases). Trimming removed 6 bases at V and 0 bases at J, with 15 bases between. This CDR3 has 15 amino acids. Per germline, CDR1 MDHEN and CDR2 SYDVKM. The CDR3 spells CASRSTAPTSYEQYF. CDR3 coding DNA: TGTGCCAGCAGGTCGACAGCGCCCACCTCCTACGAGCAGTACTTC.